The clone carrying this T cell receptor (beta chain) has at least ten counts. Antigen specificity is unknown. TCRbeta library preparation incorporated unique molecular identifiers. MiXCR, run by TCRdb on the PCR reads, gives a single entry per CDR3 protein. The table has roughly 350,000 distinct CDR3 sequences, 15% to 20% seen once. The entry originates in a study of T-cell reconstitution after alpha-beta-depleted transplantation in children. General study findings and limits: It was newly produced T cells that mostly accounted for T-cell counts and diversity one year after transplant.

V lost 8 bases, J lost 4 bases, and 12 bases stayed unmatched. CDR1 is KGHDR, CDR2 SFDVKD, per germline. CDR3 length equals 16 residues. The genes are TRBV24-1 and TRBJ2-2; 7 bases are shared with TRBD1. The source of this sequence is a male patient under 10 years old who had a stem cell transplant for acute lymphoblastic leukemia, so the T cells may come from the graft donor. The sequencing here drew on PBMCs, mostly from graft donor cells, taken 360 days after TCRalphabeta/CD19-depleted stem cell transplant. The CDR3 sequence: CATNGQVETCTGELFF. The CDR3 DNA reads as TGTGCCACCAATGGACAGGTTGAAACCTGCACCGGGGAGCTGTTTTTT.